These 16 T cell receptor beta chains came from one sample sequenced in a study of early T cells in non-severe SARS-CoV-2 infection. TCRdb ran MiXCR on the 5' RACE reads and lists one entry per CDR3 protein. Of over 25,000 distinct CDR3 sequences listed, about 5% are singletons. Sequencing was performed on whole blood. All receptors derive from an adult who was a healthcare worker with PCR-confirmed SARS-CoV-2 infection or an uninfected control (not recorded which).

This clonotype was seen repeatedly, ten times or more. The chain has TRBV27 and TRBJ2-1, with TRBD2 as a possible D gene (5 bases). This CDR3 has 15 residues. Germline V CDR1 and CDR2: MNHEY, SMNVEV (reference sequence). Trimming removed 5 bases at V and 10 bases at J, with 21 bases between. DNA for the CDR3: TGTGCCAGCAGTCCGACACCACTAGACCGCGGAGAGCAGTTCTTC. This encodes CASSPTPLDRGEQFF.

This clonotype was observed at least ten times. The chain employs TRBV7-9 and TRBJ2-3; the D gene is possibly TRBD2 (6 bases). V dropped 6 bases and J dropped 6 bases, with 16 bases sitting between them. CDR3 size: 14 residues. Germline CDR1 and CDR2: SEHNR and FQNEAQ (reference sequence). CDR3 amino acids: CASSSTRETDTQYF. The CDR3 region has the DNA TGTGCCAGCAGTTCAACCCGGGAGACGGATACGCAGTATTTT.

This clonotype was seen more than once but under ten times. The DNA for the CDR3 is TGCAGCGTTGAAGAAGTGAGCGGGAGGGGAGACGAGCAGTACTTC. Amino acid sequence: CSVEEVSGRGDEQYF. The chain recombines TRBV29-1 with TRBJ2-7; TRBD2 agrees at 10 bases. Germline CDR1 reads SQVTM; CDR2 reads ANQGSEA. There are 15 residues in the CDR3. Losses at the gene ends were 0 bases for V and 5 bases for J; bases not matched to a gene: 7.

Many counts were recorded for this clonotype. The CDR3 protein is CASSLGNQPQHF. CDR3 DNA: TGTGCCAGCAGCTTAGGGAATCAGCCCCAGCATTTT. The V and J genes are TRBV7-2 and TRBJ1-5; no clear D gene. V shed 1 base and J shed 4 bases, with 2 bases lying between them. The CDR3 runs 12 residues. Germline values: CDR1 SGHTA, CDR2 FQGNSA.

The gene calls are TRBV10-3 and TRBJ1-4, with D perhaps matching TRBD1 (6 bases). Germline V gene data show CDR1 as ENHRY and CDR2 as SYGVKD. The germline V and J ends were trimmed by 10 bases and 14 bases, with 17 bases remaining between them. CDR3 size: 11 residues. CDR3 coding DNA: TGTGCCACCTCATCTGGGGGGGCTCTGTTTTTT. Encoded protein: CATSSGGALFF.

Ten or more counts support this clonotype. The rearrangement joins TRBV20-1 to TRBJ2-1, with 7 nucleotides matching TRBD2. Trimming cost V 0 bases and J 4 bases; bases outside gene matches: 12. This CDR3 contains 17 residues. Germline V lookup: CDR1 DFQATT, CDR2 SNEGSKA (reference sequence). CDR3 in DNA: TGCAGTGCTAGAGATCGTTTCGGCGCGGGGGTGTACAATGAGCAGTTCTTC. It codes for CSARDRFGAGVYNEQFF.

This clonotype appeared many times. The chain couples TRBV29-1 to TRBJ2-1; weak D call: TRBD2 (6 bases). The length of the CDR3 is 15 residues. Trimming removed 4 bases at V and 4 bases at J, with 17 bases between. Germline CDR1 and CDR2: SQVTM and ANQGSEA. CDR3 protein: CSVVSRRVAYNEQFF. The CDR3 DNA follows: TGCAGCGTTGTGTCCCGGAGGGTCGCTTACAATGAGCAGTTCTTC.

V gene TRBV29-1 combines with J gene TRBJ2-1; D is possibly TRBD1 (5 bases). V was clipped by 7 bases and J by 9 bases, with 19 bases between them. The CDR3 is 13 amino acids. Germline CDR1 and CDR2: SQVTM and ANQGSEA. The CDR3 loop is CSESDGAGGEQFF. CDR3 bases: TGCAGCGAATCGGATGGGGCAGGCGGTGAGCAGTTCTTC.

This clonotype has just a few counts. V is TRBV7-6 and J is TRBJ2-7, with 10 bases that match TRBD2. The V gene's germline CDR1 is SGHVS and CDR2 FNYEAQ. The ends lost 1 base at V and 1 base at J; junction bases unmatched: 1. This CDR3 has 15 amino acids. The CDR3 is CASSLGTSGSYEQYF. As DNA, the CDR3 is TGTGCCAGCAGCTTAGGGACTAGCGGATCCTACGAGCAGTACTTC.

V and J are TRBV20-1 and TRBJ2-7; 10 positions agree with TRBD2. The CDR3 totals 15 residues. Germline-derived CDR1 and CDR2 are DFQATT and SNEGSKA (reference sequence). J gave up 3 bases and V 0 bases, and 5 bases lay outside the gene matches. CDR3 protein: CSARDIAGGDYEQYF. The DNA for the CDR3 is TGCAGTGCTAGAGATATAGCGGGGGGCGACTACGAGCAGTACTTC.

There are many counts of this clonotype. The chain has TRBV2 and TRBJ2-3; TRBD2 matches at 8 bases. The CDR3 extends over 16 amino acids. V was pared by 5 bases and J by 4 bases, with 11 bases of the junction left unmatched. CDR1 is SNHLY, CDR2 FYNNEI, per germline. This CDR3 is CASSKPPSGPADTQYF. CDR3 nucleotide sequence: TGTGCCAGCAGTAAACCGCCTAGCGGGCCCGCAGATACGCAGTATTTT.

The chain joins TRBV6-6 to TRBJ1-1; tentatively, D is TRBD1 (5 bases). This CDR3 comprises 14 residues. In germline, CDR1 is MNHNY, CDR2 SVGAGI (reference sequence). The V and J ends lost 7 bases and 3 bases respectively, with 15 bases between them. Here the CDR3 DNA reads TGTGCCAGCAACGGGCGGGGGGATGACACTGAAGCTTTCTTT. Protein product: CASNGRGDDTEAFF.

This clonotype was picked up a small number of times. Possible read error: a much larger clone is one base away. The chain combines TRBV7-2 with TRBJ2-3, with a tentative D call TRBD2 (6 bases). The CDR3 spans 14 residues. The germline V and J ends were trimmed by 5 bases and 2 bases, with 11 bases remaining between them. Germline CDR1 reads SGHTA; CDR2 reads FQGNSA. The DNA for the CDR3 is TGTGCCAGCAGCAACCCTAGCGACACAGATACGCAGTATTTT. Its protein product is CASSNPSDTDTQYF. Full variable domain (rest looked up from reference TRBV7-2 and TRBJ2-3): GAGVSQSPSNKVTEKGKDVELRCDPISGHTALYWYRQSLGQGLEFLIYFQGNSAPDKSGLPSDRFSAERTGGSVSTLTIQRTQQEDSAVYLCASSNPSDTDTQYFGPGTRLTVL.

This clonotype was picked up many times. V is TRBV29-1 and J is TRBJ2-3, with 9 bases lining up with TRBD2. The J segment lost 8 bases and the V segment lost 7 bases, leaving 13 bases of the junction unmatched. The CDR3 extends over 14 amino acids. From germline, CDR1 is SQVTM and CDR2 ANQGSEA. The CDR3 is CSARVPGLAATQYF. Written as DNA, the CDR3 is TGCAGCGCCAGGGTTCCGGGACTAGCAGCTACGCAGTATTTT.

This clonotype showed up just a few times. The gene calls are TRBV6-2 or TRBV6-3 and TRBJ2-7; D gene uncertain. The germline CDR1 and CDR2 sequences are MNHEY and SVGEGT. CDR3 length: 16 residues. V was cut by 5 bases and J by 1 base, with 18 bases left in between. The CDR3 sequence is CASSEDPGLLSYEQYF. The DNA of the CDR3 is TGTGCCAGCAGTGAAGACCCGGGCCTCCTTTCCTACGAGCAGTACTTC.

The chain joins TRBV7-2 to TRBJ2-3; 7 positions match TRBD2. Unmatched junction bases numbered 1, after V lost 2 bases and J lost 2 bases. The length of the CDR3 is 14 residues. The germline gives CDR1 SGHTA, CDR2 FQGNSA. In DNA form, the CDR3 reads TGTGCCAGCAGCTTAACTAGCGTCACAGATACGCAGTATTTT. This codes for CASSLTSVTDTQYF.